This is a list of T cell receptor beta chains from one sample in a study of T cell changes during pregnancy in multiple sclerosis. Using immunoSEQ multiplex PCR, the repertoire was profiled, and TCRdb retains in-frame clones only, with some absent. The table records some 70,000 clones, approximately 94% of them present only once. Sequencing was performed on peripheral blood, taken in the second trimester of pregnancy. Every receptor here comes from a female donor in good health, enrolled as a control in a pregnancy study. Both conserved end residues are part of each CDR3. The D gene is left open where the match is weak. Not all rows give a size; the values are once, few, many and, for expanded clones, a class.

d_call,j_call,clone_size,v_call,cdr3_aa,cdr3_nt
-,TRBJ1-1,-,TRBV7-8,CASRLAGQLNTEAFF,TGTGCCAGCAGGTTGGCGGGGCAGCTGAACACTGAAGCTTTCTTT
TRBD2,TRBJ2-5,-,TRBV7-2,CASSLGSGGGGTQYF,TGTGCCAGCAGCTTAGGAAGTGGCGGGGGTGGGACCCAGTACTTC
-,TRBJ1-3,-,TRBV4-3,CASSQGSGGGIAGNTIYF,TGCGCCAGCAGCCAAGGATCGGGGGGCGGGATCGCTGGAAACACCATATATTTT
-,TRBJ1-1,-,TRBV29-1,CSVGLGGTEAFF,TGCAGCGTTGGGCTCGGGGGCACTGAAGCTTTCTTT
-,TRBJ1-1,few,TRBV28,CASSFPGDTEAFF,TGTGCCAGCAGCTTCCCGGGGGACACTGAAGCTTTCTTT
-,TRBJ2-2,-,TRBV7-6,CASSTFALAELFF,TGTGCCAGCAGCACGTTCGCCCTGGCGGAGCTGTTTTTT
-,TRBJ2-2,-,TRBV5-6,CASSLGEGELFF,TGTGCCAGCAGCCTCGGAGAAGGGGAGCTGTTTTTT
-,TRBJ1-5,-,TRBV10-3,CATTGRGSTDQPQHF,TGTGCCACCACGGGCAGGGGATCAACGGATCAGCCCCAGCATTTT
TRBD1,TRBJ1-5,-,TRBV19,CASSSPGGDWDQPQHF,TGTGCCAGTAGTAGTCCAGGGGGCGATTGGGATCAGCCCCAGCATTTT
TRBD1,TRBJ2-7,once,TRBV4-2,CASSPRQGSPYEQYF,TGTGCCAGCAGCCCACGACAGGGTAGCCCCTACGAGCAGTACTTC
-,TRBJ1-1,-,TRBV6-1,CASINPVSTEAFF,TGTGCCAGCATTAATCCAGTAAGCACTGAAGCTTTCTTT
-,TRBJ2-7,-,TRBV2,CASIPGVRYEQYF,TGTGCCAGCATTCCGGGTGTGCGCTACGAGCAGTACTTC
-,TRBJ2-1,-,TRBV7-2,CASSKDYGEQFF,TGTGCCAGCAGCAAGGACTACGGTGAGCAGTTCTTC
-,TRBJ1-2,-,TRBV7-9,CASSLGSPELSLTF,TGTGCCAGCAGCTTAGGCTCGCCCGAGCTTTCGTTAACCTTC
-,TRBJ2-5,-,TRBV7-9,CASSLAQVETQYF,TGTGCCAGCAGCTTAGCGCAGGTGGAGACCCAGTACTTC
TRBD2,TRBJ2-2,-,TRBV5-6,CASSPLGGGPPGELFF,TGTGCCAGCAGCCCCCTGGGGGGGGGTCCTCCGGGGGAGCTGTTTTTT
TRBD1,TRBJ2-5,-,TRBV29-1,CSAGQLQETQYF,TGCAGCGCGGGACAGCTCCAAGAGACCCAGTACTTC
-,TRBJ2-3,-,TRBV10-1,CANLDTHTDTQYF,TGCGCCAACTTGGACACCCACACAGATACGCAGTATTTT